The sequence of this TCR beta chain was determined in a study of vaccination and CD4 T cells after COVID-19. About the study: According to the study, participants were given two doses of BNT162b2 or mRNA-1273 vaccine. The interval from dose two to post-vaccine sampling had a median of approximately 70 days, and it ranged from 14 to 241.

Turning to this clonotype: Antigen: not known. At one boundary the junction diverges from the germline segment, which might be a read error.

This CDR3 comprises 13 residues. CDR1 and CDR2 from the germline V gene are SSHAT and FNYEAQ (reference sequence). Sequencing of the DNA from cultured CD4+ T cells was carried out with the Oncomine TCR Beta short-read assay. TCRdb ran MiXCR on the PCR reads and lists one entry per CDR3 protein. The profile shows about 7,700 distinct CDR3 sequences, around two thirds of them singletons. Specified treatment: 10-day PBMC culture with coronavirus spike peptide pools or control peptides (ViraFEST assay). Half the growth medium was swapped for new IL-2 medium on days 3 and 7. Sequencing was performed on CD4+ T cells from blood, cultured in vitro. This sequence joins TRBV7-7 and TRBJ2-5, with D unclear. The clonotype was recovered from a human donor who had recovered from COVID-19. CDR3 region: CASSFGLQETQYF. In DNA, the CDR3 is TGTGCTAGCAGCTTTGGGCTGCAAGAGACCCAGTACTTC.